Listed here are 31 T cell receptor beta chains from one sample, sequenced in a study of OX40 agonist ivuxolimab in advanced cancers. Some clones are missing from TCRdb's copy, which holds only in-frame ones; the method was immunoSEQ multiplex PCR. The table has approximately 60,000 clones, more than 80% seen once. Material: CD4+ or CD8+ T cells sorted from blood, obtained in a trial of the OX40 agonist ivuxolimab. Receptor source: an adult with an advanced solid tumor such as melanoma, head and neck, liver or kidney cancer.

The chain couples TRBV10-2 to TRBJ2-3, with D perhaps matching TRBD1 or TRBD2 (5 bases each). Germline loops: CDR1 WSHSY, CDR2 SAAADI. Trimming pared 4 bases from V and 1 base from J, leaving 12 bases between. The CDR3 is made up of 15 amino acids. CDR3 bases: TGCGCCAGCAGTGCTCGGGAAGGGGGCACAGATACGCAGTATTTT. This sequence encodes CASSAREGGTDTQYF.

The rearrangement joins TRBV18 to TRBJ2-1; D possibly corresponds to TRBD1 (5 bases). This CDR3 spans 17 amino acids. The V gene's germline CDR1 is KGHSH and CDR2 LQKENI. Trimming cost V 5 bases and J 8 bases, with 25 bases left between them. For the CDR3, the DNA is TGTGCCAGCTCAGCCTACCAGCAATCATCTCTACAGGATGAGCAGTTCTTC. Encoded protein: CASSAYQQSSLQDEQFF.

The rearrangement uses TRBV19 and TRBJ1-5; 7 nucleotides agree with TRBD1. The CDR3 length is 15 residues. The V gene's germline CDR1 is LNHDA and CDR2 SQIVND (reference sequence). V was pared by 7 bases and J by 1 base, with 7 bases of the junction left unmatched. CDR3 DNA sequence: TGTGCCAGTAAGCTAACCAGGGGGAGCAATCAGCCCCAGCATTTT. It is translated as CASKLTRGSNQPQHF.

The chain links TRBV2 to TRBJ1-5, with D uncertain. V was clipped by 4 bases and J by 3 bases, with 10 bases between them. The germline gives CDR1 SNHLY, CDR2 FYNNEI. CDR3 length: 14 amino acids. DNA for the CDR3: TGTGCCAGCAGTGTAATCGTTGACAATCAGCCCCAGCATTTT. Translating it yields CASSVIVDNQPQHF.

This sequence joins TRBV15 and TRBJ2-7; 8 nucleotides match TRBD1. Germline trimming cut 0 bases from V and 2 bases from J; bases unmatched to any gene: 3. This CDR3 region has 15 residues. CDR1 and CDR2 (germline): LNHNV, YYDKDF (reference sequence). The CDR3 bases are TGTGCCACCAGCAGAGAGGAGGACAGGGCCTACGAGCAGTACTTC. It translates to CATSREEDRAYEQYF.

The rearrangement uses TRBV5-6 and TRBJ2-1; 7 nucleotides match TRBD1. This CDR3 is built from 18 residues. The V and J ends lost 0 bases and 5 bases, in that order; junction bases with no gene match: 14. Germline CDR1 and CDR2: SGHDT and YYEEEE. CDR3 coding DNA: TGTGCCAGCAGCTTGGCTCTGTCCGAGACAGGGTACGACAATGAGCAGTTCTTC. This codes for CASSLALSETGYDNEQFF. The whole variable domain, remainder taken from reference TRBV5-6 and TRBJ2-1, is DAGVTQSPTHLIKTRGQQVTLRCSPKSGHDTVSWYQQALGQGPQFIFQYYEEEERQRGNFPDRFSGHQFPNYSSELNVNALLLGDSALYLCASSLALSETGYDNEQFFGPGTRLTVL.

The chain recombines TRBV10-3 with TRBJ1-1; weak D call: TRBD1 (5 bases). The ends were cut back, 9 bases at V and 6 bases at J, with 11 bases in the middle. Germline CDR1 is ENHRY and CDR2 is SYGVKD. The CDR3 has 11 residues. The CDR3 sequence is CAMGRGAEAFF. The CDR3 nucleotides are TGTGCCATGGGTCGGGGGGCTGAAGCTTTCTTT.

Only one count was recorded for this clone. The gene calls are TRBV30 and TRBJ2-2, with TRBD1 as a possible D gene (5 bases). Germline CDR1 reads GTSNPN; CDR2 reads SVGIG (reference sequence). Trimming left V 1 base short and J 0 bases short, with 15 bases between. The CDR3 spans 17 residues. CDR3 region: CAWSGRRARANTGELFF. CDR3 nucleotides: TGTGCCTGGAGTGGGCGCAGGGCCAGGGCGAACACCGGGGAGCTGTTTTTT.

The chain links TRBV6-6 to TRBJ2-1, with D possibly being TRBD2 (6 bases). Trimming stripped 2 bases from V and 5 bases from J, with 10 bases between. The CDR3 runs 14 residues. The germline gives CDR1 MNHNY, CDR2 SVGAGI (reference sequence). CDR3 sequence: CASSYPGGNNEQFF. In DNA, the CDR3 is TGTGCCAGCAGTTACCCCGGCGGGAACAATGAGCAGTTCTTC.

V is TRBV6-1 and J is TRBJ2-6; D might be TRBD2 (6 bases). CDR1 is MNHNS, CDR2 SASEGT, per germline. Trimming took off 2 bases at V and 2 bases at J, with 13 bases between the two ends. This CDR3 comprises 17 residues. The CDR3 nucleotides are TGTGCCAGCAGTGAACTTACAGCGGGCACTGGGGCCAACGTCCTGACTTTC. It specifies CASSELTAGTGANVLTF.

This chain uses TRBV7-2 with TRBJ1-4; the D gene is possibly TRBD1 (6 bases). Germline assignment: CDR1 SGHTA and CDR2 FQGNSA. The CDR3 sequence is 16 residues long. V lost 3 bases and J lost 2, with 13 bases in between. CDR3 residues: CASSLATGFTNEKLFF. CDR3 DNA: TGTGCCAGCAGCTTGGCAACAGGGTTCACTAATGAAAAACTGTTTTTT.

The chain joins TRBV19 to TRBJ1-4; no firm D call. The CDR3 is made up of 15 amino acids. The ends were cut back, 5 bases at V and 2 bases at J, with 12 bases in the middle. Germline lookup yields CDR1 LNHDA and CDR2 SQIVND (reference sequence). The CDR3 loop reads CASSPTGSTNEKLFF. CDR3 in DNA: TGTGCCAGTAGTCCTACCGGGTCTACTAATGAAAAACTGTTTTTT.

This chain's CDR3 is CASSPRREREGEQFF. The CDR3 region has the DNA TGTGCCAGCTCACCACGGCGGGAGCGAGAAGGTGAGCAGTTCTTC. The rearrangement uses TRBV18 and TRBJ2-1; 7 bases match TRBD2. The CDR3 has 15 residues. V shed 1 base and J 9 bases; nucleotides not matched to a gene: 9. CDR1 is KGHSH, CDR2 LQKENI, per germline.

This clone was detected once. The V and J genes are TRBV4-2 and TRBJ2-5; 8 nucleotides match TRBD1. Germline loops: CDR1 LGHNA, CDR2 YNFKEQ. This CDR3 spans 13 amino acids. V lost 1 base to trimming and J lost 5 bases; unmatched junction nucleotides: 0. CDR3 in DNA: TGTGCCAGCAGCCAAGGGGACAGGGAGACCCAGTACTTC. Amino acids: CASSQGDRETQYF.

The chain uses TRBV11-2 and TRBJ2-1; 12 nucleotides match TRBD2. Germline CDR1 and CDR2: SGHAT and FQNNGV. With 5 bases clipped from V and 5 bases from J, the junction kept 4 bases outside the gene matches. This CDR3 contains 15 residues. CDR3 loop: CASSRTSGANNEQFF. The CDR3 DNA sequence: TGTGCCAGCAGCCGGACTAGCGGGGCAAACAATGAGCAGTTCTTC. The full variable domain, in which reference TRBV11-2 and TRBJ2-1 provide the parts outside the CDR3, is EAGVAQSPRYKIIEKRQSVAFWCNPISGHATLYWYQQILGQGPKLLIQFQNNGVVDDSQLPKDRFSAERLKGVDSTLKIQPAKLEDSAVYLCASSRTSGANNEQFFGPGTRLTVL.

V gene TRBV9 combines with J gene TRBJ1-1; D remains unclear. CDR1 SGDLS and CDR2 YYNGEE come from the germline V gene. CDR3 size: 14 residues. The V gene lost 0 bases and the J gene lost 3 bases, with 9 bases spanning the gap. CDR3 sequence: CASSVVGEDTEAFF. CDR3 DNA: TGTGCCAGCAGCGTAGTCGGGGAGGACACTGAAGCTTTCTTT.

This chain connects TRBV28 to TRBJ2-2, with D maybe TRBD2 (5 bases). The ends were cut back, 7 bases at V and 4 bases at J, with 13 bases in the middle. The CDR3 is 14 amino acids. Germline CDR1 is MDHEN and CDR2 is SYDVKM. The CDR3 loop is CASTLGEGTGELFF. The CDR3 coding sequence is TGTGCCAGCACCCTAGGCGAGGGCACCGGGGAGCTGTTTTTT.

The chain combines TRBV29-1 with TRBJ1-1; D not resolved. Trimming took off 4 bases at V and 6 bases at J, with 12 bases between the two ends. The CDR3 length is 12 residues. Germline V lookup: CDR1 SQVTM, CDR2 ANQGSEA. The CDR3 coding sequence is TGCAGCGTTGTAGGATCGTACGCTGAAGCTTTCTTT. Translation gives CSVVGSYAEAFF.

As for this clone: The junction shows a germline mismatch at one end, possibly a read error. The chain employs TRBV7-3 and TRBJ2-7; D perhaps matches TRBD2 (6 bases). Germline V gene sequence: CDR1 SGHTA, CDR2 FQGTGA. The CDR3 has 16 residues. CDR3 protein: CANSPNGYGSSYEQYF. CDR3 in DNA: TGTGCCAACAGCCCAAACGGATACGGGAGCTCCTACGAGCAGTACTTC.

Note on this clone: The sample holds other DNA sequences that translate to the same CDR3. The chain is built from TRBV19 and TRBJ2-1, with 9 bases identical to TRBD2. V shed 2 bases, J shed 7 bases, and the junction held 6 bases outside the gene matches. Germline values: CDR1 LNHDA, CDR2 SQIVND (reference sequence). This CDR3 comprises 15 residues. This chain's CDR3 is CASSIRGGRANEQFF. CDR3 coding DNA: TGTGCCAGTAGTATAAGGGGCGGGAGGGCGAATGAGCAGTTCTTC.

The chain recombines TRBV5-4 with TRBJ2-2; TRBD1 matches 7 bases. CDR3 size: 16 residues. V shed 2 bases and J 0 bases; nucleotides not matched to a gene: 4. Germline values: CDR1 SGHNT, CDR2 YYREEE (reference sequence). CDR3: CASSFHRGSNTGELFF. The CDR3 DNA reads as TGTGCCAGCAGCTTCCACAGGGGCTCGAACACCGGGGAGCTGTTTTTT.

The chain uses TRBV4-2 and TRBJ2-1; D possibly matches TRBD1 or TRBD2 (5 bases each). The V gene's germline CDR1 is LGHNA and CDR2 YNFKEQ. The CDR3 runs to 16 residues. Trimming removed 1 base at V and 8 bases at J, with 18 bases between. The CDR3 loop reads CASSQGVGDPLDEQFF. CDR3 coding DNA: TGTGCCAGCAGCCAAGGGGTGGGGGACCCCTTAGATGAGCAGTTCTTC.

This chain uses TRBV18 with TRBJ2-5, with D perhaps matching TRBD1 (6 bases). The CDR3 consists of 15 residues. Germline V gene sequence: CDR1 KGHSH, CDR2 LQKENI. Trimming cost V 2 bases and J 2 bases, with 12 bases left between them. This CDR3 is CASSPTRTEQETQYF. CDR3 nucleotides: TGTGCCAGCTCACCAACTAGGACAGAGCAAGAGACCCAGTACTTC.

J is TRBJ1-2 and V is TRBV28; D remains ambiguous. CDR3 length: 14 residues. Trimming cost V 2 bases and J 5 bases, with 12 bases left between them. CDR1 MDHEN and CDR2 SYDVKM come from the germline V gene. CDR3 DNA sequence: TGTGCCAGCAGTTTACGGCAGCTTGTGTATGGCTACACCTTC. This encodes CASSLRQLVYGYTF.

The chain couples TRBV18 to TRBJ1-5; 7 positions match TRBD1. CDR3 length equals 15 residues. The junction had 11 bases not matched to a gene; V was cut back by 5 bases and J by 7 bases. From germline, CDR1 is KGHSH and CDR2 LQKENI. The CDR3: CASSERGGGAQPQHF. DNA for the CDR3: TGTGCCAGCTCAGAACGGGGAGGGGGCGCGCAGCCCCAGCATTTT.

The J gene is TRBJ1-1, the V gene TRBV14; D remains ambiguous. The CDR3 has 15 residues. Between the trimmed V and J ends, which lost 4 bases and 1 base, there was a span of 13 bases. Germline CDR1 reads SGHDN; CDR2 reads FVKESK. In DNA, the CDR3 is TGTGCCAGCAGCCGCCGCATGGGCGAGAACACTGAAGCTTTCTTT. Translated: CASSRRMGENTEAFF. Using reference TRBV14 and TRBJ1-1 for the parts outside the CDR3, the full variable domain is EAGVTQFPSHSVIEKGQTVTLRCDPISGHDNLYWYRRVMGKEIKFLLHFVKESKQDESGMPNNRFLAERTGGTYSTLKVQPAELEDSGVYFCASSRRMGENTEAFFGQGTRLTVV.

The chain joins TRBV23-1 to TRBJ2-7; no definite D call. TRBV23-1 is noted as an ORF with a role that remains uncertain. V gave up 1 base and J gave up 3 bases, with 16 bases separating them. This CDR3 is 16 amino acids long. Here the CDR3 reads CASSQFADRFFYEQYF. Here the CDR3 DNA reads TGCGCCAGCAGTCAATTTGCAGACCGTTTCTTCTACGAGCAGTACTTC.

This chain uses TRBV5-5 with TRBJ2-3; D ambiguous. The germline V gene encodes CDR1 SGHKS and CDR2 YYEKEE (reference sequence). Trimming left V 4 bases short and J 2 bases short, with 5 bases between. The CDR3 consists of 12 residues. The CDR3 spells CASSLDTDTQYF. CDR3 bases: TGTGCCAGCAGCCTGGACACAGATACGCAGTATTTT.

The rearrangement uses TRBV11-2 and TRBJ2-5; 7 nucleotides agree with TRBD2. In germline, CDR1 is SGHAT, CDR2 FQNNGV. V shed 5 bases, J shed 4 bases, and the junction held 7 bases outside the gene matches. The CDR3 has 14 amino acids. The CDR3 protein is CASSTSGDRETQYF. Here the CDR3 DNA reads TGTGCCAGCAGCACGAGCGGGGATCGAGAGACCCAGTACTTC.

The chain has TRBV15 and TRBJ2-5; D uncertain. Germline V CDR1 and CDR2: LNHNV, YYDKDF (reference sequence). The ends were cut back, 1 base at V and 5 bases at J, with 8 bases in the middle. The CDR3 contains 13 residues. The CDR3 sequence is CATSRGLTETQYF. Here the CDR3 DNA reads TGTGCCACCAGCAGAGGGCTCACGGAGACCCAGTACTTC. The variable domain in full, completed from reference TRBV15 and TRBJ2-5, reads DAMVIQNPRYQVTQFGKPVTLSCSQTLNHNVMYWYQQKSSQAPKLLFHYYDKDFNNEADTPDNFQSRRPNTSFCFLDIRSPGLGDTAMYLCATSRGLTETQYFGPGTRLLVL.

The chain is built from TRBV7-9 and TRBJ1-4; no clear D gene. The germline CDR1 and CDR2 sequences are SEHNR and FQNEAQ (reference sequence). V dropped 3 bases and J dropped 6 bases, with 20 bases sitting between them. The CDR3 contains 17 residues. This CDR3 is CASSFSPDRADHEKLFF. The DNA of the CDR3 is TGTGCCAGCAGCTTTAGCCCCGATCGGGCGGATCATGAAAAACTGTTTTTT. Variable domain in full (rest from reference TRBV7-9 and TRBJ1-4): DTGVSQNPRHKITKRGQNVTFRCDPISEHNRLYWYRQTLGQGPEFLTYFQNEAQLEKSRLLSDRFSAERPKGSFSTLEIQRTEQGDSAMYLCASSFSPDRADHEKLFFGSGTQLSVL.